The 7 T cell receptor beta chains below come from one sample, sequenced in a study of monozygotic twins with inflammatory bowel disease (dated by TCRdb to between 2019 and 2020). Libraries were prepared through 5' RACE. Instrument on record: Illumina HiSeq 2500. With the reads reprocessed by TCRdb, a single entry stands for each CDR3 protein sequence and no DNA is reported. This sample's listing comprises 150,000 or so distinct CDR3 sequences. The ten largest clones capture 7.4% of the sample. Sequenced input: blood. The receptor set was obtained from a human donor with ulcerative colitis or Crohn's disease, or a healthy co-twin of an affected twin (not recorded which).

The rearrangement links TRBV7-8 to TRBJ1-1; there is no DNA to check the TCRdb D call of TRBD1. CDR1 and CDR2 from the germline V gene are SGHVS and FQNEAQ. The CDR3 totals 13 residues. This CDR3 reads CASSSRVLTEAFF.

This chain links TRBV6-1 with TRBJ2-5. Germline V CDR1 and CDR2: MNHNS, SASEGT. This CDR3 comprises 14 residues. CDR3 region: CASSDIKNIETQYF.

The gene calls are TRBV20-1 and TRBJ1-6; no DNA is available, so the TRBD1 call from TCRdb remains unchecked. The CDR3 has 16 residues. The germline V gene has CDR1 DFQATT and CDR2 SNEGSKA (reference sequence). CDR3 residues: CSAQTASSSYNSPLHF.

This sequence joins TRBV20-1 and TRBJ2-1; TCRdb names TRBD1, which stays unverified in the absence of DNA. CDR3 length: 14 residues. CDR1 is DFQATT and CDR2 is SNEGSKA in the germline V gene (reference sequence). The CDR3 sequence: CSARIQPRSAEQFF.

The chain recombines TRBV14 with TRBJ2-3; the D call from TCRdb, TRBD2, cannot be confirmed without DNA. Germline values: CDR1 SGHDN, CDR2 FVKESK. The CDR3 length is 19 residues. CDR3 residues: CASSQDTELYLVGTDTQYF.

The gene calls are TRBV5-1 and TRBJ1-6; the D call of TRBD1 rests on TCRdb alone, since no DNA is present to check it. Germline-derived CDR1 and CDR2 are SGHRS and YFSETQ. The CDR3 spans 15 residues. The CDR3 is CASNIDGGAYSPLHF.

The rearrangement links TRBV11-2 to TRBJ2-7. This CDR3 has 11 residues. Germline CDR1 reads SGHAT; CDR2 reads FQNNGV. This CDR3 is CASSYWIEQYF.